The T cell receptor (beta chain) described here comes from a study of T cells in Graves' hyperthyroidism and ophthalmopathy. Overall study results and limits: Ophthalmopathy and stable hyperthyroidism were separated by a 13 V-J model.

The study enrolled patients aged 18 to 65 with newly diagnosed hyperthyroidism of under 2 months' duration. The CDR3 loop spans 13 amino acids. V lost 4 bases and J 3 bases, leaving 13 bases between the germline ends. The germline V gene encodes CDR1 DFQATT and CDR2 SNEGSKA (reference sequence). The table lists this clonotype with a few counts. Its antigen is unknown. Using RNA transcripts as the source, TCR beta CDR3 regions were amplified. First-round RT-PCR targeting the TCR CDR3 was performed with the HTBI primer set. TCRdb independently ran MiXCR on the multiplex PCR reads; one entry per CDR3 protein. The repertoire holds about 540,000 distinct CDR3 sequences, with roughly 46% as singletons.

The chain has TRBV20-1 and TRBJ2-7, with D possibly being TRBD1 (6 bases). This clonotype originated in a woman aged 18 to 35 with Graves' hyperthyroidism. Input material: peripheral blood or thyroid tissue (not recorded which). The CDR3 reads CSATGQDNYEQYF. In DNA, the CDR3 is TGCAGTGCTACGGGACAAGACAACTACGAGCAGTACTTC.